Listed here are 9 T cell receptor beta chains from one sample, sequenced in a study of beta chain features in type 1 diabetes. Expressed TCRB transcripts were sequenced, since all the RNA that had been isolated was reverse transcribed. Libraries were prepared by immunoSEQ multiplex PCR; TCRdb keeps only in-frame clonotypes and omits some of them. The table records about 150,000 clones, 40% to 55% of them present only once. Sequenced: Tregs from blood. These receptors came from a man between 18 and 29 years old in good health.

The chain links TRBV7-9 to TRBJ1-6; D ambiguous. The CDR3 covers 12 residues. Germline values: CDR1 SEHNR, CDR2 FQNEAQ (reference sequence). Trimming shortened V by 5 bases and J by 14 bases, and 13 bases separated the two germline ends. The CDR3 protein is CASSPVGWTLHF. Here the CDR3 DNA reads TGTGCCAGCAGCCCCGTCGGGTGGACCCTCCACTTT. The variable domain in full, completed from reference TRBV7-9 and TRBJ1-6, reads DTGVSQNPRHKITKRGQNVTFRCDPISEHNRLYWYRQTLGQGPEFLTYFQNEAQLEKSRLLSDRFSAERPKGSFSTLEIQRTEQGDSAMYLCASSPVGWTLHFGNGTRLTVT.

This clone occurred once. J is TRBJ2-5 and V is TRBV7-2; D is unclear. The DNA end is more similar to TRBJ2-7, so the J call may be wrong. The germline V gene has CDR1 SGHTA and CDR2 FQGNSA. The CDR3 spans 16 residues. In nucleotides, the CDR3 is TGTGCCAGCAGCTTAGCTTCCACCGTACCCTCCTACGAGCAGTACTTC. It is translated as CASSLASTVPSYEQYF.

The chain has TRBV7-9 and TRBJ2-7, with 7 bases matching TRBD2. The V gene end was trimmed by 8 bases and the J gene end by 5 bases; junction bases not matched to a gene: 15. Germline CDR1 and CDR2: SEHNR and FQNEAQ (reference sequence). The CDR3 loop spans 15 amino acids. CDR3 protein: CASPPLAAGTNEQYF. The CDR3 DNA is TGTGCCAGCCCCCCATTAGCGGCAGGGACTAACGAGCAGTACTTC.

This clone was counted between two and nine times. V and J are TRBV6-6 and TRBJ1-4; TRBD1 matches at 12 bases. This CDR3 has 15 amino acids. Germline assignment: CDR1 MNHNY and CDR2 SVGAGI (reference sequence). After removal of 2 bases from V and 6 bases from J, the junction contained 1 base not matched to a gene. This CDR3 is CASSYGDRGHEKLFF. The CDR3 region has the DNA TGTGCCAGCAGTTACGGGGACAGGGGGCATGAAAAACTGTTTTTT.

V is TRBV18 and J is TRBJ2-5, with 11 bases that match TRBD1. Germline V gives CDR1 KGHSH, CDR2 LQKENI. The V gene end was trimmed by 1 base and the J gene end by 4 bases; junction bases not matched to a gene: 5. This CDR3 has 16 residues. The CDR3 spells CASSPLGTGGSETQYF. The CDR3 region has the DNA TGTGCCAGCTCACCACTTGGGACAGGGGGGTCAGAGACCCAGTACTTC.

The chain joins TRBV5-1 to TRBJ1-4; D remains unclear. Germline CDR1 reads SGHRS; CDR2 reads YFSETQ. This CDR3 has 15 amino acids. The V and J ends lost 0 bases and 6 bases respectively, with 12 bases between them. CDR3 region: CASSLAKAGYEKLFF. The CDR3 DNA reads TGCGCCAGCAGCTTGGCCAAAGCGGGCTATGAAAAACTGTTTTTT. Complete variable domain (other parts from reference TRBV5-1 and TRBJ1-4): KAGVTQTPRYLIKTRGQQVTLSCSPISGHRSVSWYQQTPGQGLQFLFEYFSETQRNKGNFPGRFSGRQFSNSRSEMNVSTLELGDSALYLCASSLAKAGYEKLFFGSGTQLSVL.

This clone came up once. The chain employs TRBV7-8 and TRBJ2-5; D may be TRBD2 (5 bases). V gave up 2 bases and J gave up 10 bases, with 20 bases separating them. CDR3 length equals 15 residues. CDR1 is SGHVS, CDR2 FQNEAQ, per germline. CDR3 residues: CASSLLETLPRGQYF. The CDR3 coding sequence is TGTGCCAGCAGCTTATTAGAGACACTACCCCGGGGCCAGTACTTC. The full variable domain, in which reference TRBV7-8 and TRBJ2-5 provide the parts outside the CDR3, is GAGVSQSPRYKVAKRGQDVALRCDPISGHVSLFWYQQALGQGPEFLTYFQNEAQLDKSGLPSDRFFAERPEGSVSTLKIQRTQQEDSAVYLCASSLLETLPRGQYFGPGTRLLVL.

This chain joins TRBV5-1 and TRBJ2-1; D perhaps matches TRBD2 (6 bases). CDR1 and CDR2 (germline): SGHRS, YFSETQ. Deletions cut 0 bases from V and 7 bases from J, with 14 bases between. The CDR3 sequence is 15 residues long. CDR3 protein: CASSLAGVRRNEQFF. CDR3 sequence (DNA): TGCGCCAGCAGCTTGGCGGGGGTTAGGCGTAATGAGCAGTTCTTC.

The chain uses TRBV7-2 and TRBJ2-5; D is possibly TRBD2 (6 bases). V lost 1 base and J lost 0, with 12 bases in between. The germline V gene encodes CDR1 SGHTA and CDR2 FQGNSA. The CDR3 consists of 16 residues. CDR3 loop: CASSLGAGINQETQYF. CDR3 bases: TGTGCCAGCAGCTTAGGCGCGGGGATAAACCAAGAGACCCAGTACTTC.